The table lists the clone carrying this TCR beta chain with many counts. Its antigen remains unknown. This entry comes from a study of neurological immune-mediated disorders. Study-wide points: Multiple sclerosis, the disease with the least TCR clonal expansion, fell below healthy controls, whereas HTLV-1-associated myelopathy showed the most.

The team produced cDNA through 5'RACE using 10-nucleotide random UMIs. TCRdb reanalysed the 5' RACE reads using MiXCR and keeps one entry per CDR3 protein. The table lists 40,000 to 45,000 distinct CDR3 sequences, 9.5% to 15% of them singletons, with over 0.95% in the top ten. The sequence was obtained from a female donor in good health. Sequenced: PBMCs.

The chain's CDR3 is CASSPPGTINNEQFF. The DNA for the CDR3 is TGTGCCAGCAGTCCACCCGGGACGATCAACAATGAGCAGTTCTTC. The chain joins TRBV6-5 to TRBJ2-1; D possibly matches TRBD1 or TRBD2 (5 bases each). The ends were cut back, 5 bases at V and 5 bases at J, with 16 bases in the middle. CDR1 is MNHEY and CDR2 is SVGAGI in the germline V gene. The CDR3 runs to 15 residues.